The 16 T cell receptor beta chains below were found in one sample sequenced in a study of CD8 T cells in Susac syndrome. Random hexamers served to reverse transcribe about 0.45 to 1 ug RNA. A single record per CDR3 protein comes from TCRdb applying MiXCR to the immunoSEQ multiplex PCR reads. The table has around 300,000 distinct CDR3 sequences, 70% to 90% seen once. The sequencing input was CD8+ T cells from PBMCs. The receptors here all came from a human donor with multiple sclerosis.

This chain uses TRBV30 with TRBJ1-4; D uncertain. This CDR3 has 14 amino acids. In germline, CDR1 is GTSNPN, CDR2 SVGIG (reference sequence). Trimming removed 0 bases from V and 4 bases from J, with 9 bases in between. CDR3 loop: CAWSVAASNEKLFF. The DNA of the CDR3 is TGTGCCTGGAGTGTAGCAGCCAGTAATGAAAAACTGTTTTTT.

This sequence joins TRBV4-2 and TRBJ1-1, with 10 bases matching TRBD1. Looked up from germline, CDR1 is LGHNA and CDR2 is YNFKEQ. V trimming: 1 base; J trimming: 3 bases; junction bases outside the gene matches: 8. This CDR3 comprises 17 residues. DNA of the CDR3: TGTGCCAGCAGCCAAGGGGACCCCGGGACAGGGGACACTGAAGCTTTCTTT. Translation: CASSQGDPGTGDTEAFF.

V gene TRBV28 combines with J gene TRBJ2-1; tentatively, D is TRBD1 (6 bases). This CDR3 region has 14 residues. Trimming cost V 2 bases and J 6 bases, with 11 bases left between them. The V gene's germline CDR1 is MDHEN and CDR2 SYDVKM. CDR3 DNA sequence: TGTGCCAGCAGTTTACCCAGGGGACGCAATGAGCAGTTCTTC. This encodes CASSLPRGRNEQFF. Full variable domain (remainder filled in from reference TRBV28 and TRBJ2-1): DVKVTQSSRYLVKRTGEKVFLECVQDMDHENMFWYRQDPGLGLRLIYFSYDVKMKEKGDIPEGYSVSREKKERFSLILESASTNQTSMYLCASSLPRGRNEQFFGPGTRLTVL.

This chain uses TRBV25-1 with TRBJ1-2; TRBD1 agrees at 8 bases. The germline V gene encodes CDR1 MGHDK and CDR2 SYGVNS. The CDR3 is 16 residues long. V lost 4 bases and J lost 4; bases outside the gene matches: 11. The CDR3 spells CASSADSGGLIYGYTF. CDR3 DNA sequence: TGTGCCAGCAGTGCGGATTCAGGGGGCCTTATCTATGGCTACACCTTC.

This chain links TRBV30 with TRBJ2-7; D remains ambiguous. V was pared by 0 bases and J by 0 bases, with 9 bases between. This CDR3 spans 14 amino acids. Looked up from germline, CDR1 is GTSNPN and CDR2 is SVGIG (reference sequence). The chain's CDR3 is CAWSVGPVSYEQYF. For the CDR3, the DNA is TGTGCCTGGAGTGTAGGGCCCGTCTCCTACGAGCAGTACTTC.

The gene calls are TRBV29-1 and TRBJ2-4; a possible D gene is TRBD1 (6 bases). V gave up 4 bases and J gave up 0 bases, with 13 bases separating them. The CDR3 sequence is 15 residues long. The germline CDR1 and CDR2 sequences are SQVTM and ANQGSEA. This CDR3 is CSVVGHPLAKNIQYF. Written as DNA, the CDR3 is TGCAGCGTTGTGGGACACCCTCTAGCCAAAAACATTCAGTACTTC.

This chain connects TRBV6-5 to TRBJ1-3, with TRBD1 matching over 7 bases. The V gene's germline CDR1 is MNHEY and CDR2 SVGAGI. J gave up 6 bases and V 0 bases, and 8 bases lay outside the gene matches. The CDR3 runs 16 residues. CDR3: CASSYSSTGTENTIYF. DNA of the CDR3: TGTGCCAGCAGTTACTCGTCGACAGGGACGGAAAACACCATATATTTT.

The chain couples TRBV28 to TRBJ1-5; a weak D match, TRBD1 (5 bases). The CDR3 covers 15 residues. Germline CDR1 reads MDHEN; CDR2 reads SYDVKM. V was pared by 2 bases and J by 0 bases, with 8 bases between. DNA of the CDR3: TGTGCCAGCAGTTTAATACAGGTTAGCAATCAGCCCCAGCATTTT. Translation gives CASSLIQVSNQPQHF.

V gene TRBV9 combines with J gene TRBJ2-5; 8 positions agree with TRBD2. CDR1 is SGDLS, CDR2 YYNGEE, per germline. V shed 2 bases and J 3 bases; nucleotides not matched to a gene: 6. This CDR3 comprises 15 residues. DNA of the CDR3: TGTGCCAGCAGCGTTGTCCCGGGGGGGAAAGAGACCCAGTACTTC. Translation: CASSVVPGGKETQYF.

The CDR3: CASSIGRLAGEQFF. In nucleotides, the CDR3 is TGTGCCAGTAGTATAGGTAGACTAGCGGGAGAGCAGTTCTTC. The J gene is TRBJ2-1, the V gene TRBV19, with 11 bases matching TRBD2. The CDR3 spans 14 residues. Trimming removed 1 base from V and 10 bases from J; junction bases left unmatched: 3. The germline V gene encodes CDR1 LNHDA and CDR2 SQIVND (reference sequence).

V and J are TRBV4-3 and TRBJ1-2, with TRBD1 as a possible D gene (6 bases). There are 15 residues in the CDR3. V lost 0 bases and J lost 2, with 10 bases in between. Germline lookup yields CDR1 LGHNA and CDR2 YSLEER. The CDR3 sequence is CASSQDEGVNYGYTF. The CDR3 nucleotides are TGCGCCAGCAGCCAAGATGAGGGGGTAAACTATGGCTACACCTTC.

This sequence joins TRBV5-8 and TRBJ2-7; TRBD2 is a possible D gene (6 bases). CDR1 and CDR2 from the germline V gene are SGHTS and YDEGEE. This CDR3 has 14 residues. With 1 base removed from V and 3 bases from J, the gap between germline ends came to 11 bases. CDR3 in DNA: TGTGCCAGCAGCTTGTTGGCGGGGCTCTACGAGCAGTACTTC. Translation: CASSLLAGLYEQYF.

The CDR3 here is CASSQGPEAFF. CDR3 coding DNA: TGTGCCAGCAGTCAAGGTCCTGAAGCTTTCTTT. This rearrangement joins TRBV27 to TRBJ1-1; D unresolved. This CDR3 contains 11 residues. Germline V gives CDR1 MNHEY, CDR2 SMNVEV (reference sequence). Trimming pared 5 bases from V and 6 bases from J, leaving 7 bases between.

The chain is built from TRBV28 and TRBJ2-3; 10 nucleotides match TRBD2. In germline, CDR1 is MDHEN, CDR2 SYDVKM. V was pared by 0 bases and J by 5 bases, with 2 bases of the junction left unmatched. This CDR3 contains 15 residues. DNA for the CDR3: TGTGCCAGCAGTTTATGGGCTAGCGGGAGAGATACGCAGTATTTT. Encoded protein: CASSLWASGRDTQYF.

This chain links TRBV28 with TRBJ1-5; D possibly corresponds to TRBD1 (6 bases). The germline gives CDR1 MDHEN, CDR2 SYDVKM. Trimming left V 1 base short and J 3 bases short, with 22 bases between. The CDR3 is made up of 19 amino acids. The CDR3 DNA is TGTGCCAGCAGTTTATTAATAAGGATTGGCAGGGGTGTCAATCAGCCCCAGCATTTT. Amino acids: CASSLLIRIGRGVNQPQHF.

This chain connects TRBV29-1 to TRBJ2-7, with 14 bases lining up with TRBD2. Germline CDR1 reads SQVTM; CDR2 reads ANQGSEA. The CDR3 is made up of 16 amino acids. After removal of 4 bases from V and 0 bases from J, the junction contained 5 bases not matched to a gene. CDR3 nucleotide sequence: TGCAGCGTTGGGGGACTAGCGGGAGTTCTCTCCTACGAGCAGTACTTC. Its protein is CSVGGLAGVLSYEQYF.